The 2 T cell receptor beta chains below were found in one sample sequenced in a study of shared clonotypes between healthy human individuals. Measured with immunoSEQ multiplex PCR; TCRdb has only the in-frame clones, and not every one. This sample yields 660,000 or so clones, of which 96% are seen a single time; less than 0.13% belongs to the top ten. CD45RO negativity and positive selection for CCR7 defined naive CD8 cells, a population that excluded terminally differentiated effector memory CD45RA+ cells. Sequencing used naive CD8+ T cells sorted from blood. These receptors all come from a woman aged 25 to 45 in good health.

The chain employs TRBV27 and TRBJ1-2; no reliable D call. In germline, CDR1 is MNHEY, CDR2 SMNVEV (reference sequence). Trimming removed 3 bases at V and 2 bases at J, with 7 bases between. This CDR3 is built from 13 residues. The CDR3, as DNA: TGTGCCAGCAGTTTCGGCAAGAACTATGGCTACACCTTC. It codes for CASSFGKNYGYTF.

This clone was counted a few times. V usage is TRBV27 and J usage is TRBJ2-2; D call uncertain. The length of the CDR3 is 12 residues. CDR1 and CDR2 (germline): MNHEY, SMNVEV (reference sequence). V was cut by 0 bases and J by 6 bases, with 2 bases left in between. The CDR3 DNA reads as TGTGCCAGCAGTTTATCCCCCGGGGAGCTGTTTTTT. This translates into CASSLSPGELFF.